This T cell receptor beta chain was sequenced in a study of beta chain features in type 1 diabetes. Study outcomes and limitations: Any PCR bias toward short templates would affect both groups alike.

The entirety of the isolated RNA underwent reverse transcription, so expressed TCRB transcripts were sequenced. Reads for stem cell-like memory T cell samples averaged about 1.01 million. Data came from immunoSEQ multiplex PCR; TCRdb stores just in-frame clones and leaves some out. The sample contains around 12,000 clones, 35% to 55% of which appear only once. CD45RO/CCR7/CD25/CD127/CD95/CD27 separated CD4+ naive, central memory, regulatory and stem cell-like memory cells by sorting. Sorted populations were all over 95% pure. The table lists this clone with a few counts. Its target is not known. This CDR3 has 15 amino acids. Germline V gene sequence: CDR1 SGHTA, CDR2 FQGNSA. Trimming at V came to 2 bases and at J to 6 bases, leaving 5 bases not matched to a gene.

Sequenced: stem cell memory CD4+ T cells from blood. The chain employs TRBV7-2 and TRBJ2-1; TRBD2 matches at 9 bases. This sequence originates from a man in his late teens or twenties in good health. The CDR3 coding sequence is TGTGCCAGCAGCTTACCGACTAGCGGTCCCAATGAGCAGTTCTTC. Translation gives CASSLPTSGPNEQFF.